This entry concerns a single TCR beta chain. Antigen unknown. The lymph nodes were axillary draining lymph nodes from breast cancer patients. Deletions cut 2 bases from V and 5 bases from J, with 13 bases between. CDR1 is SGHRS and CDR2 is YFSETQ in the germline V gene. CDR3 length: 14 residues. This sample stems from a study of breast tumors, draining lymph nodes, adjacent tissues. General observations from the study: The lymph node origin of tumor T cells was framed as consistent with a hypothesis, not demonstrated.

TCRdb reanalysed the multiplex PCR reads using MiXCR and keeps one entry per CDR3 protein. The profile covers roughly 130,000 distinct CDR3 sequences, with 32% appearing a single time and about 2.5% taken by the ten largest. V and J are TRBV5-1 and TRBJ1-1; tentatively, D is TRBD1 (5 bases). Sequencing was carried out using axillary lymph node tissue. This receptor was obtained from a female donor with breast cancer. Some clones in this sample may be carry-over from other donors' samples. For the CDR3, the DNA is TGCGCCAGCAGCTTACGGGACGGGGGGACTGAAGCTTTCTTT. Translating gives CASSLRDGGTEAFF.